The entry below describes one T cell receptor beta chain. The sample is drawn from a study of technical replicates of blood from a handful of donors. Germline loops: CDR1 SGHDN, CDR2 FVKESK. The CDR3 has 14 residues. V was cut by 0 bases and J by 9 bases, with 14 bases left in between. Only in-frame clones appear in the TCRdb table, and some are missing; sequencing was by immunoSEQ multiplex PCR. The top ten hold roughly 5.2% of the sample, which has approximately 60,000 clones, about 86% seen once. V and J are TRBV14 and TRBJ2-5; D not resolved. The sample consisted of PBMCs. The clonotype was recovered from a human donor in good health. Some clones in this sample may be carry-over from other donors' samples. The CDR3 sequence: CASSQDSSFRSQYF. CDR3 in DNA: TGTGCCAGCAGCCAAGATTCGTCCTTTCGGTCCCAGTACTTC. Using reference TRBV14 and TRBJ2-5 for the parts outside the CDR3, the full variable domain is EAGVTQFPSHSVIEKGQTVTLRCDPISGHDNLYWYRRVMGKEIKFLLHFVKESKQDESGMPNNRFLAERTGGTYSTLKVQPAELEDSGVYFCASSQDSSFRSQYFGPGTRLLVL.